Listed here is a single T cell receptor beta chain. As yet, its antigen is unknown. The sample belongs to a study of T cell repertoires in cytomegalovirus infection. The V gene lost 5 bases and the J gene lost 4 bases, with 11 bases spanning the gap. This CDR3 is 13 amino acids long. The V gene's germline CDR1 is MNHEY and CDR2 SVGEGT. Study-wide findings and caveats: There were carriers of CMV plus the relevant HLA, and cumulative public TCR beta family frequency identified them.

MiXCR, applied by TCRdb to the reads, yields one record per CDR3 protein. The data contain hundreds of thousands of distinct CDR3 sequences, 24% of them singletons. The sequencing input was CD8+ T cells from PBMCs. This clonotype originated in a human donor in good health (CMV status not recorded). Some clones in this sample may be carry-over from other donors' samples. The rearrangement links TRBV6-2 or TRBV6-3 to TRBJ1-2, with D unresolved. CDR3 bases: TGTGCCAGCAGTCCGGGAGGCCCCTATGGCTACACCTTC. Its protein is CASSPGGPYGYTF.